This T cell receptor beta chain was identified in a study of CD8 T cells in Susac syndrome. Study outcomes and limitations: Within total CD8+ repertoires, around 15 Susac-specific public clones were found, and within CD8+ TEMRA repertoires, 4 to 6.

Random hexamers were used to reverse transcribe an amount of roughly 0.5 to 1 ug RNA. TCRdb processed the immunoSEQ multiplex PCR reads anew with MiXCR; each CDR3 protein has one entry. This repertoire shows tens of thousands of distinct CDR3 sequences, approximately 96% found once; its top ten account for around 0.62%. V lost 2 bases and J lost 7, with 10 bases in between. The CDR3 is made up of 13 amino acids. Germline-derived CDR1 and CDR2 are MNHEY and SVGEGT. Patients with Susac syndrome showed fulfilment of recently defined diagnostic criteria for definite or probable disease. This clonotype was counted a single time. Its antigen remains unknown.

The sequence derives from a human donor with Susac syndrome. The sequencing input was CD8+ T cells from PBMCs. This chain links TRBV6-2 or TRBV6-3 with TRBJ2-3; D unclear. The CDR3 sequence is CASSYNDGNTQYF. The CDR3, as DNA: TGTGCCAGCAGTTACAATGACGGAAATACGCAGTATTTT.